In this sample, the clone carrying this TCR beta chain turned up many times. Alpha and beta chains were covered, as first-strand cDNA relied on TRAV- and TRBV-specific primers. The TCRs were subjected to amplification over 20 PCR cycles employing a constant-region primer in conjunction with a V-primer adapter. Via MiXCR, TCRdb re-called the reads, giving one row per CDR3 protein. Here the sample spans 75,000 to 95,000 distinct CDR3 sequences, just under 9.5% being singletons. Time point meaning: before trial treatment. The data belong to a study of low-dose radiotherapy and immunotherapy resistance in tumors. Study in general: The study delivered 0.5 Gy per fraction every 2 weeks to Cohort 1, totaling 6.5 Gy. With 1 Gy per fraction every two weeks, Cohort 2 accumulated 13 Gy across 26 weeks. A dose of 300 mg of oral aspirin was taken by patients daily for four cycles from cycle 1 day 1.

This sequence originates from a male donor with prostate cancer. The sample consisted of PBMCs, taken before treatment.

In DNA, the CDR3 is TGCAGTGAAAGGGAGGGCGGCTCCGAGGTCCAGTACTTC. Protein sequence: CSEREGGSEVQYF. The chain joins TRBV20-1 to TRBJ2-5; 7 bases are shared with TRBD2. CDR1 and CDR2 (germline): DFQATT, SNEGSKA (reference sequence). Unmatched junction bases numbered 15, after V lost 7 bases and J lost 10 bases. CDR3 size: 13 residues.